A single sample is the source of the 30 T cell receptor beta chains below, sequenced in a study of blood T cell repertoires in COVID-19. The protocol was immunoSEQ multiplex PCR, while the TCRdb copy is restricted to in-frame clones and leaves out a portion. Of over 300,000 clones in the sample, 89% are singletons; the top ten hold about 1.2%. Sequencing input: peripheral blood. Every receptor here comes from a man aged 35 to 55 with acute or convalescent COVID-19.

The V and J genes are TRBV27 and TRBJ1-2, with TRBD1 identical over 9 bases. The CDR3 is made up of 15 amino acids. The J segment lost 8 bases and the V segment lost 3 bases, leaving 10 bases of the junction unmatched. CDR1 and CDR2 from the germline V gene are MNHEY and SMNVEV (reference sequence). The CDR3 sequence: CASSFTLGTGQGYTF. CDR3 bases: TGTGCCAGCAGTTTTACGTTAGGGACAGGGCAAGGCTACACCTTC.

The rearrangement joins TRBV16 to TRBJ2-7, with D possibly TRBD1 on 6 matching bases. This CDR3 spans 13 amino acids. Germline V gene lookup returns CDR1 KGHSY and CDR2 FQNENV. V was clipped by 3 bases and J by 11 bases, with 17 bases between them. The CDR3 is CASSQTGPGHKYF. CDR3 nucleotides: TGTGCCAGCAGCCAGACGGGACCGGGACATAAGTACTTC.

The chain carries TRBV6-5 and TRBJ1-2; perhaps TRBD1 as D (5 bases). The germline V and J ends were trimmed by 8 bases and 2 bases, with 15 bases remaining between them. This CDR3 is 14 amino acids long. Germline loops: CDR1 MNHEY, CDR2 SVGAGI. CDR3 nucleotides: TGTGCCAGCTCTGAGGGCGGGGGGAACTATGGCTACACCTTC. Its protein product is CASSEGGGNYGYTF.

The rearrangement joins TRBV4-1 to TRBJ2-7, with TRBD1 matching over 10 bases. Germline CDR1 MGHRA, CDR2 YSYEKL. This CDR3 comprises 14 residues. V lost 4 bases and J lost 6; bases outside the gene matches: 6. The CDR3 loop reads CASSPRDRGFEQYF. The DNA for the CDR3 is TGCGCCAGCAGCCCCCGGGACAGGGGCTTCGAGCAGTACTTC.

V is TRBV6-5 and J is TRBJ1-1, with TRBD1 matching over 7 bases. V shed 6 bases, J shed 1 base, and the junction held 8 bases outside the gene matches. This CDR3 contains 15 residues. Germline CDR1 and CDR2: MNHEY and SVGAGI. The CDR3 spells CASSPIRQGNTEAFF. Here the CDR3 DNA reads TGTGCCAGCAGCCCAATCAGACAGGGGAACACTGAAGCTTTCTTT.

J is TRBJ2-3 and V is TRBV5-4; 8 bases fit TRBD2. This CDR3 comprises 15 residues. Germline V lookup: CDR1 SGHNT, CDR2 YYREEE (reference sequence). With 1 base clipped from V and 3 bases from J, the junction kept 4 bases outside the gene matches. The CDR3 here is CASSLRSGGTDTQYF. The CDR3 bases are TGTGCCAGCAGCTTGAGAAGCGGGGGAACAGATACGCAGTATTTT.

CDR3 DNA: TGCGCCAGCAGTGAGTACGGGACAGTCCAGCCCCAGCATTTT. Amino acid sequence: CASSEYGTVQPQHF. This chain links TRBV10-1 with TRBJ1-5; 7 bases map to TRBD1. The CDR3 sequence is 14 residues long. The germline CDR1 and CDR2 sequences are WNHNN and SYGVQD (reference sequence). V lost 1 base and J lost 7; bases outside the gene matches: 4.

The chain links TRBV3-1 (or the pseudogene TRBV3-2) to TRBJ1-6; TRBD1 agrees at 9 bases. Per the germline V gene, CDR1 is LGHDT and CDR2 is YNNKEL (reference sequence). After removal of 3 bases from V and 10 bases from J, the junction contained 10 bases not matched to a gene. The CDR3 totals 16 residues. This chain's CDR3 is CASSHWDRVGESPLHF. The CDR3 nucleotides are TGTGCCAGCAGCCACTGGGACAGGGTGGGAGAATCACCCCTCCACTTT.

CDR3 DNA: TGCGCCAGCAGCCCCCGACAGGGAATGTCTGAAGCTTTCTTT. Its protein is CASSPRQGMSEAFF. The chain combines TRBV4-3 with TRBJ1-1; TRBD1 matches at 7 bases. The CDR3 extends over 14 amino acids. V gave up 4 bases and J gave up 6 bases; unmatched junction bases: 8. Germline loops: CDR1 LGHNA, CDR2 YSLEER.

The J gene is TRBJ1-2, the V gene TRBV5-1, with 8 bases that match TRBD1. The CDR3 length is 14 residues. CDR1 is SGHRS, CDR2 YFSETQ, per germline. Trimming cost V 3 bases and J 3 bases; bases outside gene matches: 4. Here the CDR3 reads CASSSGGLDYGYTF. The CDR3 nucleotides are TGCGCCAGCAGCTCAGGGGGCCTGGACTATGGCTACACCTTC. Using reference TRBV5-1 and TRBJ1-2 for the parts outside the CDR3, the full variable domain is KAGVTQTPRYLIKTRGQQVTLSCSPISGHRSVSWYQQTPGQGLQFLFEYFSETQRNKGNFPGRFSGRQFSNSRSEMNVSTLELGDSALYLCASSSGGLDYGYTFGSGTRLTVV.

The gene calls are TRBV7-2 and TRBJ2-1, with 8 bases fitting TRBD1. Looked up from germline, CDR1 is SGHTA and CDR2 is FQGNSA. The junction had 10 bases not matched to a gene; V was cut back by 8 bases and J by 7 bases. This CDR3 has 14 residues. This chain's CDR3 is CASAPQGAGNEQFF. Here the CDR3 DNA reads TGTGCCAGCGCCCCTCAGGGGGCCGGTAATGAGCAGTTCTTC.

The chain has TRBV27 and TRBJ1-5, with 9 positions matching TRBD1. Germline CDR1 is MNHEY and CDR2 is SMNVEV (reference sequence). There are 15 residues in the CDR3. J lost 2 bases, V lost 6 bases, and 5 bases had no gene match. CDR3 sequence (DNA): TGTGCCAGCAGCCGGGACAGGGAAGGCAATCAGCCCCAGCATTTT. Protein sequence: CASSRDREGNQPQHF.

This clone came up a few times. J is TRBJ1-5 and V is TRBV10-3; D is undetermined. From germline, CDR1 is ENHRY and CDR2 SYGVKD. The CDR3 loop spans 15 amino acids. The V and J ends lost 3 bases and 7 bases respectively, with 16 bases between them. CDR3 nucleotides: TGTGCCATCAGTGAAAACGGGAATGGCGGACAGCCCCAGCATTTT. This encodes CAISENGNGGQPQHF.

V gene TRBV28 combines with J gene TRBJ1-2; D gene ambiguous. This CDR3 contains 14 residues. Germline CDR1 MDHEN, CDR2 SYDVKM. V was cut by 2 bases and J by 8 bases, with 15 bases left in between. CDR3 in amino acids: CASSLAPTTGGYTF. The CDR3 DNA is TGTGCCAGCAGTTTAGCCCCCACTACCGGGGGCTACACCTTC.

V and J are TRBV3-1 (or the pseudogene TRBV3-2) and TRBJ2-6; D remains ambiguous. The CDR3 extends over 13 amino acids. Germline assignment: CDR1 LGHDT and CDR2 YNNKEL (reference sequence). The V and J ends lost 8 bases and 1 base respectively, with 6 bases between them. DNA for the CDR3: TGTGCCAGCCTACTGTCTGGGGCCAACGTCCTGACTTTC. It is translated as CASLLSGANVLTF.

The chain employs TRBV29-1 and TRBJ2-7, with 10 nucleotides matching TRBD1. The CDR3 has 13 amino acids. Germline lookup yields CDR1 SQVTM and CDR2 ANQGSEA. After removal of 5 bases from V and 6 bases from J, the junction contained 7 bases not matched to a gene. As DNA, the CDR3 is TGCAGCGTTTTCGGGGACAGGGGAGTCGAGCAGTACTTC. Translating it yields CSVFGDRGVEQYF.

For this clone: Other DNA sequences in this specimen translate into the identical CDR3. The V call is TRBV27, the J call TRBJ1-5; the D gene is possibly TRBD1 (5 bases). CDR3 length: 14 residues. The germline CDR1 and CDR2 sequences are MNHEY and SMNVEV (reference sequence). V dropped 3 bases and J dropped 1 base, with 7 bases sitting between them. Here the CDR3 reads CASSFSGSNQPQHF. CDR3 bases: TGTGCCAGCAGTTTTTCAGGGAGCAATCAGCCCCAGCATTTT.

The chain carries TRBV30 and TRBJ1-1; D gene uncertain. Trimming cost V 1 base and J 1 base, with 7 bases left between them. Germline-derived CDR1 and CDR2 are GTSNPN and SVGIG (reference sequence). The CDR3 totals 13 residues. CDR3: CAWSARWNTEAFF. The CDR3 DNA sequence: TGTGCCTGGAGTGCCAGATGGAACACTGAAGCTTTCTTT.

The chain links TRBV6-5 to TRBJ1-4; perhaps TRBD1 as D (5 bases). The germline gives CDR1 MNHEY, CDR2 SVGAGI. Trimming pared 5 bases from V and 5 bases from J, leaving 12 bases between. CDR3 size: 14 residues. The CDR3 spells CASSMRGYNEKLFF. In DNA, the CDR3 is TGTGCCAGCAGTATGCGGGGGTACAATGAAAAACTGTTTTTT.

The chain combines TRBV23-1 with TRBJ2-7; 9 bases are shared with TRBD2. TRBV23-1 is filed as an ORF, its function uncertain. Trimming cost V 0 bases and J 3 bases; bases outside gene matches: 3. The CDR3 is 15 amino acids. The CDR3 spells CASSQSREGHYEQYF. The CDR3 DNA follows: TGCGCCAGCAGTCAATCGCGGGAGGGCCACTACGAGCAGTACTTC.

The chain combines TRBV7-6 with TRBJ1-5; 8 nucleotides match TRBD1. V lost 5 bases to trimming and J lost 7 bases; unmatched junction nucleotides: 7. The CDR3 consists of 14 residues. The germline V gene encodes CDR1 SGHVS and CDR2 FNYEAQ. The chain's CDR3 is CASSTGQGRQPQHF. As DNA, the CDR3 is TGTGCCAGCAGCACCGGACAGGGTAGGCAGCCCCAGCATTTT.

V and J are TRBV5-1 and TRBJ2-3; 10 bases fit TRBD1. CDR1 and CDR2 from the germline V gene are SGHRS and YFSETQ. Losses at the gene ends were 6 bases for V and 4 bases for J; bases not matched to a gene: 5. This CDR3 is built from 14 residues. The CDR3 reads CASIKTGGSDTQYF. CDR3 bases: TGCGCCAGCATCAAGACAGGGGGCTCAGATACGCAGTATTTT.

The rearrangement links TRBV21-1 to TRBJ1-5; the DNA was not used to check the table's D call, TRBD1. TRBV21-1 is marked as a pseudogene. This CDR3 has 18 amino acids. In DNA form, the CDR3 reads TGTGCCAGCAGCAAAGACTGTGGTGGCAGGGGGTGTCATCAGCCCCAGCATTTT. Amino acid sequence: CASSKDCGGRGCHQPQHF.

The V gene is TRBV5-1, the J gene TRBJ2-1; 10 bases fit TRBD2. After removal of 4 bases from V and 7 bases from J, the junction contained 2 bases not matched to a gene. CDR3 length: 13 residues. CDR1 is SGHRS and CDR2 is YFSETQ in the germline V gene. DNA for the CDR3: TGCGCCAGCAGCCTAGCGGGAGTGAATGAGCAGTTCTTC. Amino acids: CASSLAGVNEQFF.

V gene TRBV12-3 or TRBV12-4 combines with J gene TRBJ1-2; D unclear. V was clipped by 3 bases and J by 2 bases, with 7 bases between them. This CDR3 spans 13 amino acids. CDR3 nucleotides: TGTGCCAGCAGTTTCTCACAGAACTATGGCTACACCTTC. Its protein is CASSFSQNYGYTF.

The chain has TRBV15 and TRBJ1-5; D is perhaps TRBD1 (5 bases). Germline CDR1 LNHNV, CDR2 YYDKDF (reference sequence). The CDR3 consists of 19 residues. The germline V and J ends were trimmed by 0 bases and 0 bases, with 18 bases remaining between them. The CDR3 sequence is CATSRDQGTGAYSNQPQHF. CDR3 bases: TGTGCCACCAGCAGAGATCAGGGTACGGGAGCATATAGCAATCAGCCCCAGCATTTT.

This clone has only one observation. V gene TRBV5-8 combines with J gene TRBJ2-7, with TRBD1 matching 9 bases. The V gene's germline CDR1 is SGHTS and CDR2 YDEGEE. The CDR3 totals 14 residues. V gave up 3 bases and J gave up 1 base; unmatched junction bases: 2. The CDR3 is CASSSGTGSYEQYF. In nucleotides, the CDR3 is TGTGCCAGCAGCTCCGGGACAGGGTCCTACGAGCAGTACTTC.

The CDR3 DNA is TGTGCCAGCAGAAGAAACTCCGAGAACTATGGCTACACCTTC. Amino acid sequence: CASRRNSENYGYTF. The gene calls are TRBV6-5 and TRBJ1-2; D ambiguous. The V and J ends lost 6 bases and 2 bases respectively, with 13 bases between them. The CDR3 is 14 residues long. Looked up from germline, CDR1 is MNHEY and CDR2 is SVGAGI.

The V gene is TRBV28, the J gene TRBJ1-5; D is undetermined. V lost 2 bases and J lost 2, with 25 bases in between. Germline V gene lookup returns CDR1 MDHEN and CDR2 SYDVKM. This CDR3 is built from 20 residues. The CDR3 region is CASSLTLASKQPGGNQPQHF. Here the CDR3 DNA reads TGTGCCAGCAGTTTAACGCTAGCCTCAAAGCAGCCTGGGGGCAATCAGCCCCAGCATTTT. The entire variable domain, with the rest obtained from reference TRBV28 and TRBJ1-5, is as follows: DVKVTQSSRYLVKRTGEKVFLECVQDMDHENMFWYRQDPGLGLRLIYFSYDVKMKEKGDIPEGYSVSREKKERFSLILESASTNQTSMYLCASSLTLASKQPGGNQPQHFGDGTRLSIL.

This clone was recorded once. The chain is built from TRBV30 and TRBJ2-3; 15 nucleotides align to TRBD2. CDR1 and CDR2 (germline): GTSNPN, SVGIG (reference sequence). Trimming took 2 bases from V and 1 from J; bases not matched to a gene: 13. This CDR3 contains 20 residues. The CDR3 reads CAWSFTRGTSGRSGTDTQYF. CDR3 coding DNA: TGTGCCTGGAGTTTCACCCGCGGGACTAGCGGGAGGTCGGGCACAGATACGCAGTATTTT. The full variable domain, its missing parts supplied by reference TRBV30 and TRBJ2-3, is SQTIHQWPATLVQPVGSPLSLECTVEGTSNPNLYWYRQAAGRGLQLLFYSVGIGQISSEVPQNLSASRPQDRQFILSSKKLLLSDSGFYLCAWSFTRGTSGRSGTDTQYFGPGTRLTVL.